These 23 T cell receptor beta chains originate from one sample sequenced in a study of blood T cell repertoires in COVID-19. Libraries were prepared by immunoSEQ multiplex PCR; TCRdb keeps only in-frame clonotypes and omits some of them. The sample has about 100,000 clones, about 88% seen once. Sequencing used peripheral blood. The receptors derive from a young man in a cohort sampled during active COVID-19.

This chain links TRBV7-2 with TRBJ1-6, with 7 bases matching TRBD1. This CDR3 comprises 15 residues. Germline lookup yields CDR1 SGHTA and CDR2 FQGNSA. V lost 8 bases and J lost 3; bases outside the gene matches: 7. The CDR3 here is CASATRDSYNSPLHF. CDR3 DNA: TGTGCCAGCGCTACCAGGGACAGCTATAATTCACCCCTCCACTTT.

The chain is built from TRBV5-4 and TRBJ2-5, with TRBD1 as a possible D gene (5 bases). This CDR3 region has 13 residues. The V gene lost 4 bases and the J gene lost 5 bases, with 12 bases spanning the gap. CDR1 and CDR2 from the germline V gene are SGHNT and YYREEE (reference sequence). The CDR3 DNA is TGTGCCAGCAGCCTCCAGGGTGGGGAGACCCAGTACTTC. Encoded protein: CASSLQGGETQYF. The full variable domain, its missing parts supplied by reference TRBV5-4 and TRBJ2-5, is ETGVTQSPTHLIKTRGQQVTLRCSSQSGHNTVSWYQQALGQGPQFIFQYYREEENGRGNFPPRFSGLQFPNYSSELNVNALELDDSALYLCASSLQGGETQYFGPGTRLLVL.

V gene TRBV7-9 combines with J gene TRBJ2-7; TRBD1 matches at 8 bases. The CDR3 has 15 residues. The J segment lost 3 bases and the V segment lost 5 bases, leaving 9 bases of the junction unmatched. Per germline, CDR1 SEHNR and CDR2 FQNEAQ (reference sequence). CDR3 bases: TGTGCCAGCAGCAACGGCGACAGGGGTGGCTACGAGCAGTACTTC. The encoded protein is CASSNGDRGGYEQYF.

This clone was picked up one time. The rearrangement uses TRBV6-2 or TRBV6-3 and TRBJ1-5; D is unclear. CDR1 and CDR2 from the germline V gene are MNHEY and SVGEGT. The CDR3 sequence is 15 residues long. Trimming left V 4 bases short and J 5 bases short, with 15 bases between. The CDR3, as DNA: TGTGCCAGCAGTTCCTACTCCCCCGGGGATCAGCCCCAGCATTTT. It encodes CASSSYSPGDQPQHF.

The chain uses TRBV30 and TRBJ2-1; 8 bases map to TRBD2. Germline CDR1 reads GTSNPN; CDR2 reads SVGIG (reference sequence). The CDR3 runs 16 residues. J was trimmed by 6 bases and V by 2 bases; bases with no gene match: 12. The CDR3 DNA follows: TGTGCCTGGAGTATGGGGCCTAGCGGGCCACTCAATGAGCAGTTCTTC. Encoded protein: CAWSMGPSGPLNEQFF.

V and J are TRBV7-2 and TRBJ1-1, with D tentatively TRBD1 (6 bases). The germline V gene encodes CDR1 SGHTA and CDR2 FQGNSA. The CDR3 runs 16 residues. V lost 5 bases and J 0 bases, leaving 16 bases between the germline ends. As DNA, the CDR3 is TGTGCCAGCAGCCCGACGACAGGATTCATGAACACTGAAGCTTTCTTT. As protein: CASSPTTGFMNTEAFF.

The chain has TRBV28 and TRBJ1-2; D may be TRBD1 (6 bases). Germline CDR1 reads MDHEN; CDR2 reads SYDVKM. Trimming stripped 3 bases from V and 4 bases from J, with 9 bases between. CDR3 length: 13 amino acids. The CDR3 loop reads CASSFNRVYGYTF. The CDR3 nucleotides read TGTGCCAGCAGTTTCAACAGGGTCTATGGCTACACCTTC.

This clone was detected only once. The chain uses TRBV9 and TRBJ2-1, with 8 bases lining up with TRBD1. This CDR3 has 13 residues. The J segment lost 7 bases and the V segment lost 4 bases, leaving 4 bases of the junction unmatched. Germline-derived CDR1 and CDR2 are SGDLS and YYNGEE. CDR3 bases: TGTGCCAGCAGCCGACAGGGGTTGAATGAGCAGTTCTTC. It is translated as CASSRQGLNEQFF.

Comments on this clone: The same CDR3 is also encoded by other DNA sequences in this sample. This chain links TRBV6-5 with TRBJ1-2; 8 positions agree with TRBD1. Trimming at V came to 4 bases and at J to 5 bases, leaving 6 bases not matched to a gene. Germline lookup yields CDR1 MNHEY and CDR2 SVGAGI. The CDR3 contains 14 residues. The DNA for the CDR3 is TGTGCCAGCAGTTCACCGGGACAGGCTTATGGCTACACCTTC. Protein: CASSSPGQAYGYTF.

The rearrangement uses TRBV7-6 and TRBJ2-1; D possibly corresponds to TRBD1 (6 bases). This CDR3 has 17 residues. CDR1 is SGHVS and CDR2 is FNYEAQ in the germline V gene. Trimming took 3 bases from V and 0 from J, leaving 15 bases between them. CDR3 sequence (DNA): TGTGCCAGCAGCTTTGCGGGTAGGGGGTCCTCCTACAATGAGCAGTTCTTC. Translating it yields CASSFAGRGSSYNEQFF.

This chain links TRBV7-2 with TRBJ2-2, with 8 bases that match TRBD2. The ends lost 0 bases at V and 5 bases at J; junction bases unmatched: 2. CDR3 length: 15 residues. Germline V gene lookup returns CDR1 SGHTA and CDR2 FQGNSA. This CDR3 reads CASSLAAGATGELFF. CDR3 in DNA: TGTGCCAGCAGCTTAGCAGCGGGGGCTACCGGGGAGCTGTTTTTT. The full variable domain, its missing parts supplied by reference TRBV7-2 and TRBJ2-2, is GAGVSQSPSNKVTEKGKDVELRCDPISGHTALYWYRQSLGQGLEFLIYFQGNSAPDKSGLPSDRFSAERTGGSVSTLTIQRTQQEDSAVYLCASSLAAGATGELFFGEGSRLTVL.

The chain is built from TRBV6-4 and TRBJ2-1, with TRBD1 matching 8 bases. The trim removed 6 bases at V and 7 bases at J, leaving 8 bases unmatched. The CDR3 has 14 amino acids. CDR1 MRHNA and CDR2 SNTAGT come from the germline V gene. CDR3 region: CASRGTGRGNEQFF. The CDR3 nucleotides are TGTGCCAGCAGAGGGACAGGCCGGGGGAATGAGCAGTTCTTC.

The rearrangement joins TRBV28 to TRBJ1-6, with TRBD1 identical over 9 bases. The CDR3 spans 16 residues. Germline CDR1 reads MDHEN; CDR2 reads SYDVKM. Trimming at V came to 4 bases and at J to 11 bases, leaving 12 bases not matched to a gene. The chain's CDR3 is CASSSQGQGSGPPLHF. The DNA for the CDR3 is TGTGCCAGCAGTTCCCAGGGACAGGGTTCGGGGCCACCCCTCCACTTT.

As DNA, the CDR3 is TGTGCCAGCTCACTGGGACAGGGCGATGAGCAGTTCTTC. This gives the protein CASSLGQGDEQFF. The chain employs TRBV18 and TRBJ2-1; the match to TRBD1 covers 9 bases. Germline CDR1 and CDR2: KGHSH and LQKENI. V trimming: 4 bases; J trimming: 8 bases; junction bases outside the gene matches: 3. The CDR3 spans 13 residues.

The chain links TRBV5-1 to TRBJ1-1; no firm D call. Trimming shortened V by 4 bases and J by 7 bases, and 17 bases separated the two germline ends. The germline V gene has CDR1 SGHRS and CDR2 YFSETQ. CDR3 length equals 14 residues. The CDR3 nucleotides are TGCGCCAGCAGCGGGAATCCCGGGATCGGTGAAGCTTTCTTT. Translating gives CASSGNPGIGEAFF. Full variable domain (missing parts from reference TRBV5-1 and TRBJ1-1): KAGVTQTPRYLIKTRGQQVTLSCSPISGHRSVSWYQQTPGQGLQFLFEYFSETQRNKGNFPGRFSGRQFSNSRSEMNVSTLELGDSALYLCASSGNPGIGEAFFGQGTRLTVV.

The CDR3 spells CASSQDVGQAEAFF. CDR3 nucleotide sequence: TGCGCCAGCAGCCAAGATGTTGGGCAGGCGGAAGCTTTCTTT. J is TRBJ1-1 and V is TRBV4-3; unclear D gene. Trimming removed 0 bases at V and 8 bases at J, with 13 bases between. This CDR3 is 14 amino acids long. Germline V gives CDR1 LGHNA, CDR2 YSLEER.

The rearrangement uses TRBV3-1 (or the pseudogene TRBV3-2) and TRBJ2-7, with D perhaps matching TRBD2 (6 bases). The germline V and J ends were trimmed by 7 bases and 6 bases, with 13 bases remaining between them. Germline CDR1 is LGHDT and CDR2 is YNNKEL (reference sequence). The CDR3 consists of 12 residues. CDR3 protein: CASTRRGGEQYF. CDR3 nucleotides: TGTGCCAGCACTCGGAGGGGAGGCGAGCAGTACTTC.

This chain joins TRBV3-1 (or the pseudogene TRBV3-2) and TRBJ1-2, with D hard to call. Deletions cut 1 base from V and 3 bases from J, with 9 bases between. CDR1 and CDR2 (germline): LGHDT, YNNKEL (reference sequence). The length of the CDR3 is 14 residues. CDR3 residues: CASSQGEPHYGYTF. The CDR3 nucleotides are TGTGCCAGCAGCCAAGGGGAGCCCCACTATGGCTACACCTTC.

The chain carries TRBV7-2 and TRBJ2-3; no clear D gene. The length of the CDR3 is 13 residues. The V end was cut by 2 bases, the J end by 6 bases, with 9 bases between. Germline V gene sequence: CDR1 SGHTA, CDR2 FQGNSA. CDR3 sequence (DNA): TGTGCCAGCAGCTTATCTCCGCGGGATACGCAGTATTTT. Its protein product is CASSLSPRDTQYF.

The V call is TRBV6-5, the J call TRBJ1-1; TRBD1 agrees at 9 bases. Germline V gives CDR1 MNHEY, CDR2 SVGAGI. The CDR3 sequence is 13 residues long. V lost 10 bases to trimming and J lost 2 bases; unmatched junction nucleotides: 5. The CDR3 here is CATTGGRNTEAFF. Here the CDR3 DNA reads TGTGCCACCACAGGGGGCCGTAACACTGAAGCTTTCTTT.

This sequence joins TRBV7-3 and TRBJ2-5; 8 bases fit TRBD2. This CDR3 has 16 amino acids. The V gene's germline CDR1 is SGHTA and CDR2 FQGTGA. Unmatched junction bases numbered 8, after V lost 3 bases and J lost 2 bases. CDR3 residues: CASSFSAGGTQETQYF. The DNA for the CDR3 is TGTGCCAGCAGCTTCTCTGCGGGGGGCACACAAGAGACCCAGTACTTC.

The chain uses TRBV3-1 (or the pseudogene TRBV3-2) and TRBJ2-2; a weak D match, TRBD1 (6 bases). CDR1 is LGHDT and CDR2 is YNNKEL in the germline V gene (reference sequence). This CDR3 has 16 amino acids. Trimming took off 0 bases at V and 0 bases at J, with 8 bases between the two ends. The DNA for the CDR3 is TGTGCCAGCAGCCAAGACGGGACAACGAACACCGGGGAGCTGTTTTTT. Its translation is CASSQDGTTNTGELFF.

This clone has a single count. The chain is built from TRBV12-3 or TRBV12-4 and TRBJ2-5; 8 bases line up with TRBD1. Trimming cost V 6 bases and J 4 bases; bases outside gene matches: 4. CDR3 size: 13 residues. In DNA, the CDR3 is TGTGCCAGCAGCCCCGACAGGGGAGAGACCCAGTACTTC. Its translation is CASSPDRGETQYF.